One sample yielded the 3 T cell receptor beta chains listed below, sequenced in a study of T cell changes during pregnancy in multiple sclerosis (dated by TCRdb to the late 2010s). The protocol used for the library was the immunoSEQ multiplex PCR assay. TCRdb took this table from immuneACCESS and kept in-frame rearrangements with V and J called. Such tables lack part of the clones; where checked against another copy, unresolved V genes explain under half of the gap, and the rest is unexplained. This sample lists some 80,000 clones; about 94% were detected once. The ten largest clones capture approximately 2.4% of the sample. The specimen comprised peripheral blood, sampled in the third trimester of pregnancy. All receptors derive from a female donor with multiple sclerosis, enrolled in a pregnancy study.

This sequence joins TRBV30 and TRBJ2-3, with D uncertain. Germline V gene sequence: CDR1 GTSNPN, CDR2 SVGIG (reference sequence). The CDR3 runs to 11 residues. Deletions cut 4 bases from V and 8 bases from J, with 10 bases between. The CDR3 region is CAWTPGSTQYF. In DNA form, the CDR3 reads TGTGCCTGGACCCCGGGTAGTACGCAGTATTTT.

The V gene is TRBV4-1, the J gene TRBJ1-6; 7 nucleotides agree with TRBD1. V was pared by 4 bases and J by 0 bases, with 6 bases of the junction left unmatched. CDR1 is MGHRA, CDR2 YSYEKL, per germline. The CDR3 covers 17 residues. CDR3 in amino acids: CASSPRQGSSYNSPLHF. CDR3 nucleotide sequence: TGCGCCAGCAGCCCAAGACAGGGAAGCTCCTATAATTCACCCCTCCACTTT.

The chain is built from TRBV14 and TRBJ2-1; 8 bases are a match to TRBD1. Trimming cost V 3 bases and J 4 bases; bases outside gene matches: 5. Germline CDR1 is SGHDN and CDR2 is FVKESK. The CDR3 is 15 residues long. This chain's CDR3 is CASSHLGQGYNEQFF. DNA for the CDR3: TGTGCCAGCAGCCACTTAGGACAGGGATACAATGAGCAGTTCTTC.